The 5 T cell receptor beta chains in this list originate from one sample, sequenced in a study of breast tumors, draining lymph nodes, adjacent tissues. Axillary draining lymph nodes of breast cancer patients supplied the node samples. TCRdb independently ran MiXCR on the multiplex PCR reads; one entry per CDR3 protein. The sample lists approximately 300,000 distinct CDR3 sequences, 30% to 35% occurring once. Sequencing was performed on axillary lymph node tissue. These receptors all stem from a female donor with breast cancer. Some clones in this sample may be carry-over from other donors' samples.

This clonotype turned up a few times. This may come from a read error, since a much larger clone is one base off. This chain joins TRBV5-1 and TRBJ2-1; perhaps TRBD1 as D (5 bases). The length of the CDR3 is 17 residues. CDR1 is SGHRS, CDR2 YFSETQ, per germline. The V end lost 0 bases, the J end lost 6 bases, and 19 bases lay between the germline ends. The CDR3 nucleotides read TGCGCCAGCAGCTTGGAGGGTAGGGGCATCCCGTTCAATGAGCAGTTCTTC. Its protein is CASSLEGRGIPFNEQFF.

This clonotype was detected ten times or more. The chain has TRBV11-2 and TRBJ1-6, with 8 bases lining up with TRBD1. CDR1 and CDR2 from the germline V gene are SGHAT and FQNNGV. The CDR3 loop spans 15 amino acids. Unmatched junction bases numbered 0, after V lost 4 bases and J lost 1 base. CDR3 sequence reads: CASSWTGSYNSPLHF. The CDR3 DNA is TGTGCCAGCAGCTGGACAGGGTCCTATAATTCACCCCTCCACTTT.

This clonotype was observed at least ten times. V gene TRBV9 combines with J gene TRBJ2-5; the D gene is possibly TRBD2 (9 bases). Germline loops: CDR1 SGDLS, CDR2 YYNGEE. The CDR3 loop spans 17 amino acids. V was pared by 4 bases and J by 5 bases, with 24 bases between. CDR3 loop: CASSPGGGGRGLETQYF. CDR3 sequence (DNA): TGTGCCAGCAGCCCAGGGGGCGGCGGGAGGGGGCTGGAGACCCAGTACTTC.

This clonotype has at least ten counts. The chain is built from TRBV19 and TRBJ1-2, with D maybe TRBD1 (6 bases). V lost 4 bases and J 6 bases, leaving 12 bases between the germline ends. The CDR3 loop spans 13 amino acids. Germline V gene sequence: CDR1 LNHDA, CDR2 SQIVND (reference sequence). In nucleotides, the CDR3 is TGTGCCAGTAGTAGCAACAGGGTTGATGGCTACACCTTC. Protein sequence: CASSSNRVDGYTF.

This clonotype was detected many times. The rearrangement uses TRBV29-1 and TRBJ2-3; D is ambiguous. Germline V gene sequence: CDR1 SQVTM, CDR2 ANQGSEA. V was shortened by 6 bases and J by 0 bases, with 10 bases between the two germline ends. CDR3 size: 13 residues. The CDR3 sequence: CSVDDRSTDTQYF. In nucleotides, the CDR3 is TGCAGCGTCGATGACCGTAGCACAGATACGCAGTATTTT.